The 7 T cell receptor beta chains below all came from one sample that was sequenced in a study of T cells in tumors after PD-1 blockade. Method: immunoSEQ multiplex PCR; TCRdb's copy keeps in-frame clones and lacks some. The repertoire holds 14,000 or so clones, with 82% as singletons. Here the sequenced sample was PBMCs, taken after anti-PD-1 treatment. These TCRs come from a human donor with basal cell carcinoma.

J is TRBJ1-5 and V is TRBV5-1; the match to TRBD1 covers 8 bases. After removal of 2 bases from V and 0 bases from J, the junction contained 1 base not matched to a gene. Germline values: CDR1 SGHRS, CDR2 YFSETQ. CDR3 size: 15 residues. CDR3 amino acids: CASSFTGGSNQPQHF. Written as DNA, the CDR3 is TGCGCCAGCAGCTTCACAGGGGGTAGCAATCAGCCCCAGCATTTT.

This sequence joins TRBV4-2 and TRBJ1-6; D gene ambiguous. The germline V gene has CDR1 LGHNA and CDR2 YNFKEQ. The germline V and J ends were trimmed by 0 bases and 10 bases, with 10 bases remaining between them. The CDR3 spans 14 residues. The chain's CDR3 is CASSQEGAGSPLHF. As DNA, the CDR3 is TGTGCCAGCAGCCAAGAGGGCGCCGGATCACCCCTCCACTTT.

The V call is TRBV19, the J call TRBJ1-1; a possible D gene is TRBD1 (5 bases). CDR3 length: 15 amino acids. V lost 3 bases and J lost 6, with 17 bases in between. Germline assignment: CDR1 LNHDA and CDR2 SQIVND (reference sequence). This chain's CDR3 is CASSIWVGVVAEAFF. The CDR3 DNA is TGTGCCAGTAGTATTTGGGTAGGGGTGGTCGCTGAAGCTTTCTTT.

The chain employs TRBV5-5 and TRBJ2-7; D is uncertain. Germline lookup yields CDR1 SGHKS and CDR2 YYEKEE (reference sequence). The length of the CDR3 is 11 residues. V was shortened by 3 bases and J by 0 bases, with 1 base between the two germline ends. The CDR3 DNA follows: TGTGCCAGCAGCTACTCCTACGAGCAGTACTTC. The encoded protein is CASSYSYEQYF.

The rearrangement links TRBV4-1 to TRBJ2-3; no clear D gene. Trimming shortened V by 1 base and J by 3 bases, and 17 bases separated the two germline ends. The germline CDR1 and CDR2 sequences are MGHRA and YSYEKL. The CDR3 has 17 amino acids. The CDR3 loop reads CASSQARIGGVTDTQYF. CDR3 coding DNA: TGCGCCAGCAGCCAAGCCCGTATTGGTGGGGTAACAGATACGCAGTATTTT.

The chain joins TRBV7-9 to TRBJ2-2; 8 nucleotides align to TRBD1. The length of the CDR3 is 16 residues. The germline CDR1 and CDR2 sequences are SEHNR and FQNEAQ (reference sequence). Trimming cost V 4 bases and J 3 bases; bases outside gene matches: 7. The CDR3 spells CASSSLGTGYTGELFF. CDR3 bases: TGTGCCAGCAGCTCCCTGGGGACAGGTTACACCGGGGAGCTGTTTTTT. The full variable domain, completed using reference TRBV7-9 and TRBJ2-2, is DTGVSQNPRHKITKRGQNVTFRCDPISEHNRLYWYRQTLGQGPEFLTYFQNEAQLEKSRLLSDRFSAERPKGSFSTLEIQRTEQGDSAMYLCASSSLGTGYTGELFFGEGSRLTVL.

The chain carries TRBV7-6 and TRBJ2-1; 10 bases are a match to TRBD1. Germline CDR1 and CDR2: SGHVS and FNYEAQ. There are 15 residues in the CDR3. J gave up 7 bases and V 4 bases, and 7 bases lay outside the gene matches. CDR3 in amino acids: CASSSDDRGRNEQFF. The CDR3 DNA is TGTGCCAGCAGCTCCGATGACAGGGGGCGTAATGAGCAGTTCTTC. Variable domain in full (rest from reference TRBV7-6 and TRBJ2-1): GAGVSQSPRYKVTKRGQDVALRCDPISGHVSLYWYRQALGQGPEFLTYFNYEAQQDKSGLPNDRFSAERPEGSISTLTIQRTEQRDSAMYRCASSSDDRGRNEQFFGPGTRLTVL.